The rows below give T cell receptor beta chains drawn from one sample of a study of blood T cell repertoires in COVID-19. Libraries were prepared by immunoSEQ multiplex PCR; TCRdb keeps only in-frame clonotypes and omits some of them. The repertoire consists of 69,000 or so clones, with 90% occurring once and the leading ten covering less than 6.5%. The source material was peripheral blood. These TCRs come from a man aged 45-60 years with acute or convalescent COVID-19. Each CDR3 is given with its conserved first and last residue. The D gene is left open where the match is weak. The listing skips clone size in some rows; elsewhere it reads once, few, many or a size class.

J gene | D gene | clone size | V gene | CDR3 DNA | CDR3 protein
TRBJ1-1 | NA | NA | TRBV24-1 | TGTGCCACCAGTGGCTACAGGGATGGAGACACTGAAGCTTTCTTT | CATSGYRDGDTEAFF
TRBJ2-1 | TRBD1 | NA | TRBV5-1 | TGCGCCAGCAGCTTTAGACAGGGGCAGTTCTTC | CASSFRQGQFF
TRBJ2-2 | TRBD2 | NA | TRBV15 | TGTGCCACCAGCGGGGGACTAGCGGGAGCCGGGGAGCTGTTTTTT | CATSGGLAGAGELFF
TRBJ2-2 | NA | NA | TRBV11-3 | TGTGCCAGCAGGACTCTTGGGCAGGGTGGCGGGGAGCTGTTTTTT | CASRTLGQGGGELFF
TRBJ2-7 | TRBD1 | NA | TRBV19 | TGTGCCAGTAGTATCGGAAATACAGGGGTCTACGAGCAGTACTTC | CASSIGNTGVYEQYF
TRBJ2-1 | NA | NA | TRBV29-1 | TGCAGCGTTGAAGATCGGCGGACCTACAATGAGCAGTTCTTC | CSVEDRRTYNEQFF
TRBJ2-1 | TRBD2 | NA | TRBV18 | TGTGCCAGCTCACCGGCCGGGACTAACAAGTTCTTC | CASSPAGTNKFF
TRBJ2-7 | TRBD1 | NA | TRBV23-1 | TGCGCCAGCAGTCAACAAGGGGACAGGGGGCAGGACGAGCAGTACTTC | CASSQQGDRGQDEQYF
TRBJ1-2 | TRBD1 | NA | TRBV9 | TGTGCCAGCAGCGCCACCCGGGACAGCCAAGTTAACTATGGCTACACCTTC | CASSATRDSQVNYGYTF
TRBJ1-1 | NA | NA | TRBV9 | TGTGCCAGCAGCGTACAGGGGTCGGACACTGAAGCTTTCTTT | CASSVQGSDTEAFF
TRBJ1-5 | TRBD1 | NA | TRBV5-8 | TGTGCCAGCAGCTGGATGACAGGGAACAATCAGCCCCAGCATTTT | CASSWMTGNNQPQHF
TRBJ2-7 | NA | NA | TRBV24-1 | TGTGCCACCAGTGACAAGCACGGGGGTTCAAGGGAGCAGTACTTC | CATSDKHGGSREQYF
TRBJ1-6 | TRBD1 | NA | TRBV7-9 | TGTGCCAGCAGCCCACGACAGGGGGAAAGTTCACCCCTCCACTTT | CASSPRQGESSPLHF
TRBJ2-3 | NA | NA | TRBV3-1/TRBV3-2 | TGTGCCAGCAGCCAAGATCAAAGAGCCCTAGATACGCAGTATTTT | CASSQDQRALDTQYF
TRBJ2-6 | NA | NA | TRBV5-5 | TGTGCCAGCAGCGGCAGAATAGCGGAAATCTCTGGGGCCAACGTCCTGACTTTC | CASSGRIAEISGANVLTF
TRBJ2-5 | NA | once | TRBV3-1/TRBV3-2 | TGTGCCAGCAGCCAAGCCGGACAGCCCCAAGAGACCCAGTACTTC | CASSQAGQPQETQYF
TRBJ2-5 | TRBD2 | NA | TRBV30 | TGTGCCTGGAGCCCGCGGCGGGGGGCCGGAGAGACCCAGTACTTC | CAWSPRRGAGETQYF
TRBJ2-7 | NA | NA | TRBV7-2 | TGTGCCAGCAGCGGCAGTCGGGGGACCGGGAGCTCCTACGAGCAGTACTTC | CASSGSRGTGSSYEQYF
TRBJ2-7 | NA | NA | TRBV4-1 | TGCGCCAGCAGCACCCGCACCGGGTCTACGTCCGGGCAGTACTTC | CASSTRTGSTSGQYF
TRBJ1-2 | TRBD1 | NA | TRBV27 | TGTGCCAGCGCCAGGTTGGGGACAGGGGGCTATGGCTACACCTTC | CASARLGTGGYGYTF
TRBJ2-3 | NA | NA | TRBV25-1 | TGTGCCAGCAGTGAATTCAGGGGTAAAGATACGCAGTATTTT | CASSEFRGKDTQYF
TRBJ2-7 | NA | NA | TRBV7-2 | TGTGCCAGCAGCCCCCTCATCGCGGAGCAGTACTTC | CASSPLIAEQYF
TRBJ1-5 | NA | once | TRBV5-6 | TGTGCCAGCAGCTTGGGACAGCTCAATCAGCCCCAGCATTTT | CASSLGQLNQPQHF
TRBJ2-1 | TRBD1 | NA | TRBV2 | TGTGCCAGCCTGACACCGGGACAGGGGTGGAGGGATGAGCAGTTCTTC | CASLTPGQGWRDEQFF
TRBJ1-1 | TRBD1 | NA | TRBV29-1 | TGCAGCGTTGAGGACAGGGCGGATGCTTTCTTT | CSVEDRADAFF
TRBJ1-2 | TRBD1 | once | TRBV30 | TGTGCCTGGAGTCCGGCAGGGGGATTCTATGGCTACACCTTC | CAWSPAGGFYGYTF
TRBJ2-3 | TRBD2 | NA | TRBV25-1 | TGTGCCAGCAGTGACCAGACACCCGGAGCGGGAAGGGCAGATACGCAGTATTTT | CASSDQTPGAGRADTQYF
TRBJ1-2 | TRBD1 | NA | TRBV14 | TGTGCCAGCAGCCGAGGGACAGGATATAACTATGGCTACACCTTC | CASSRGTGYNYGYTF
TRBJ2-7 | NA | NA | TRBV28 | TGTGCCAGCAGTATGTCCGTCCGCGAGCAGTACTTC | CASSMSVREQYF
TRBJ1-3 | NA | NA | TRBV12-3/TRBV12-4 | TGTGCCAGCAAACACGTAAACCTAGACACCATATATTTT | CASKHVNLDTIYF
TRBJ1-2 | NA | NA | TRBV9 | TGTGCCAGCAGCGGCCGTGGGCAGCTAAACTATGGCTACACCTTC | CASSGRGQLNYGYTF
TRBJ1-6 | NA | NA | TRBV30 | TGTGCCTGGAGCGGGCAGGGGAATTCACCCCTCCACTTT | CAWSGQGNSPLHF
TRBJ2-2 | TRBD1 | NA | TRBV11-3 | TGTGCCAGCAGAGAAACAGGGGGAAGTAGCGGGGAGCTGTTTTTT | CASRETGGSSGELFF
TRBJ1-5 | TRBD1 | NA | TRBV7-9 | TGTGCCAGCAGCTTAGGACAGGGGGCAAGTCAGCCCCAGCATTTT | CASSLGQGASQPQHF
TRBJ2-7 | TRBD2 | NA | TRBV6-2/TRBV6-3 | TGTGCCAGCAGTTACCCCCTAGGCGGGAGTCGGTTTGAGCAGTACTTC | CASSYPLGGSRFEQYF
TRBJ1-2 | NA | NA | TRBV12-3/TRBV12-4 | TGTGCCAGCAGCACGACAGTGTTCTATGGCTACACCTTC | CASSTTVFYGYTF
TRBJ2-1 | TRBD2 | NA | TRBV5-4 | TGTGCCAGCAGCCCGACTAGCGGGACTTACAATGAGCAGTTCTTC | CASSPTSGTYNEQFF
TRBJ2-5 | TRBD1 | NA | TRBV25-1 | TGTGCCAGTACAGGGGGCGCTTCAGAGACCCAGTACTTC | CASTGGASETQYF